These 2 T cell receptor beta chains share one sample of origin, sequenced in a study of cytomegalovirus exposure and HLA in healthy donors. The PCR had 60 Vbeta and 13 Jbeta primers. TCRdb's table, derived via immunoSEQ multiplex PCR, lists solely in-frame clones and lacks some. The sample holds nearly 200,000 clones, over 70% seen once. The sequencing sample was made of PBMCs. These receptors originate from a man aged 25-40 years in good health and CMV-seronegative.

The chain couples TRBV25-1 to TRBJ2-7; TRBD1 matches 9 bases. The CDR3 consists of 17 residues. J lost 2 bases, V lost 5 bases, and 13 bases had no gene match. Looked up from germline, CDR1 is MGHDK and CDR2 is SYGVNS. The CDR3 spells CASSLGLTGTGTYEQYF. CDR3 sequence (DNA): TGTGCCAGCAGTCTTGGGTTAACCGGGACAGGGACCTACGAGCAGTACTTC.

This sequence joins TRBV28 and TRBJ2-5; 11 bases match TRBD1. Germline-derived CDR1 and CDR2 are MDHEN and SYDVKM. Losses at the gene ends were 4 bases for V and 5 bases for J; bases not matched to a gene: 6. This CDR3 spans 15 amino acids. The DNA of the CDR3 is TGTGCCAGCAGTTATGGGACAGGGGGTCTGGAGACCCAGTACTTC. Translating it yields CASSYGTGGLETQYF.